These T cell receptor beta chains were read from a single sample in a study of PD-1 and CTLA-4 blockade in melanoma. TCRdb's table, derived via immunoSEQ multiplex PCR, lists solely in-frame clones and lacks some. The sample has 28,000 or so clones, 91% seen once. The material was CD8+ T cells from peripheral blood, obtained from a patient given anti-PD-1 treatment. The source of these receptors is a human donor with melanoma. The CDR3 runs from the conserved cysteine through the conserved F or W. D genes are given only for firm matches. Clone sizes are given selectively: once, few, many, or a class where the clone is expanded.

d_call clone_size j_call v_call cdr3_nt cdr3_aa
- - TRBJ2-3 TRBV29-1 TGCAGCGTCCATATGGTAGCGGTAAGCACAGATACGCAGTATTTT CSVHMVAVSTDTQYF
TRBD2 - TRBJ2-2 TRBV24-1 TGTGCCACCAGTGACTGGACTAGCGGGATGGACACCGGGGAGCTGTTTTTT CATSDWTSGMDTGELFF
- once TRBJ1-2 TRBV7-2 TGTGCCAGCAGTTTCCAGGGTGGCTACACCTTC CASSFQGGYTF
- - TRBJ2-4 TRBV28 TGTGCCAGCAGTCCTCCCGGGACAGCCAAAAACATTCAGTACTTC CASSPPGTAKNIQYF
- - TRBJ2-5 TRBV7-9 TGTGCCAGCAGCCTCAGGGGAGAGACCCAGTACTTC CASSLRGETQYF
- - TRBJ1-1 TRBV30 TGTGCCTGGAGTGTCATAGGTGCCGGGACGACTGAAGCTTTCTTT CAWSVIGAGTTEAFF
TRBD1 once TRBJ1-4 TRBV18 TGTGCCAGCTCACCTCCGGGACAGGGGAATGAAAAACTGTTTTTT CASSPPGQGNEKLFF
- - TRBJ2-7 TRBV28 TGTGCCAGCAGTTTAGAAGAAGAGTCCTACGAGCAGTACTTC CASSLEEESYEQYF
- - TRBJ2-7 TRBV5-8 TGTGCCAGCAGCTTTAGGGAGGTTGGCCCCTACGAGCAGTACTTC CASSFREVGPYEQYF
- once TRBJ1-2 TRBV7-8 TGTGCCAGCAGCTTAAATCTTACCCCATCTAACTATGGCTACACCTTC CASSLNLTPSNYGYTF
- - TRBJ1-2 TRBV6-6 TGTGCCAGCACAGATTCCGGGACGGACTATGGCTACACCTTC CASTDSGTDYGYTF
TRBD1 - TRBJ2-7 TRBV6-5 TGTGCCAGCAGTTACGGGACAGAGACTCTCGAGCAGTACTTC CASSYGTETLEQYF
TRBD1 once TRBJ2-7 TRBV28 TGTGCCAGCAGTTTGGGGACAGGGCGTGGCGAGCAGTACTTC CASSLGTGRGEQYF
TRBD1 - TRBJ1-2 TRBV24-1 TGTGCCACCAGTGATTCGACAGGGTGGGATGGCTACACCTTC CATSDSTGWDGYTF
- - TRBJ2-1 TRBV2 TGTGCCAGCAGCGAAACCCGGGGACTCAATGAGCAGTTCTTC CASSETRGLNEQFF
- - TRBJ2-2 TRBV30 TGTGCCTGGAGGGGGGCGCAGGATCAGAAGCTGTTTTTT CAWRGAQDQKLFF
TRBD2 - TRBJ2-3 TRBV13 TGTGCCAGCAGCTTAACCCAACTAGCGGGGGCCTGGACAGATACGCAGTATTTT CASSLTQLAGAWTDTQYF
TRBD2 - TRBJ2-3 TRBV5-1 TGCGCCAGCAGCTTGGCAGCGGGAGGGCCTGAAGATACGCAGTATTTT CASSLAAGGPEDTQYF
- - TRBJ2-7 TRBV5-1 TGCGCCAGCAGCTCGGGTGCCTACGAGCAGTACTTC CASSSGAYEQYF
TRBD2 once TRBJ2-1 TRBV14 TGTGCCAGCAGCCAAGTAATAGCGGGGACGTACAATGAGCAGTTCTTC CASSQVIAGTYNEQFF
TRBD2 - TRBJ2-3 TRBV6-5 TGTGCCAGCAGTTACACTAGCGGGGCCTCAGATACGCAGTATTTT CASSYTSGASDTQYF
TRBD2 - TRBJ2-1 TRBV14 TGTGCCAGCAGCCCGCAGGGACTAGCGGGATACTACAATGAGCAGTTCTTC CASSPQGLAGYYNEQFF
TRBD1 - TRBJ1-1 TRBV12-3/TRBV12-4 TGTGCCAGCAGTTCTACAGGGGGAGCTTTCTTT CASSSTGGAFF
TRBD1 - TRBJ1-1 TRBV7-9 TGTGCCAGCAGCCCCCCGGGACAGGGGAAACCTGAAGCTTTCTTT CASSPPGQGKPEAFF
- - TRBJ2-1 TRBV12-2 TGTGCAAGTCGCTTTAGAAAGCGGGAGATGGTTGAGCAGTTCTTC CASRFRKREMVEQFF
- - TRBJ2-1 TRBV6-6 TGTGCCAGCAGCCTCCTCCCGGAGAATGAGCAGTTCTTC CASSLLPENEQFF
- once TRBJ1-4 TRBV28 TGTGCCACCCAGACTGCAACTAATGAAAAACTGTTTTTT CATQTATNEKLFF
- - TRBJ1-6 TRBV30 TGTGCCTGGACTCCGGACGGGTATAATTCACCCCTCCACTTT CAWTPDGYNSPLHF
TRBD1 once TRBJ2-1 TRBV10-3 TGTGCCATCAGTGGGACAGGGGGCTTCAATGAGCAGTTCTTC CAISGTGGFNEQFF
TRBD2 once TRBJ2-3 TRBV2 TGTGCCAGCAGTGAAGGGCTAGCGGGAGAGACAGATACGCAGTATTTT CASSEGLAGETDTQYF
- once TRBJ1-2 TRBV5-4 TGTGCCAGCAGCTTTGGTGGATCCTATGGCTACACCTTC CASSFGGSYGYTF
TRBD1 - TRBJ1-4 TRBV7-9 TGTGCCAGCAGCTTAATCCCAGGGGGCGCAACGGGTGAAAAACTGTTTTTT CASSLIPGGATGEKLFF
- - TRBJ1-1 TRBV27 TGTGCCAGCAGGCTAGGGGCGAACACTGAAGCTTTCTTT CASRLGANTEAFF
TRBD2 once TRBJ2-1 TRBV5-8 TGTGCCAGCAGCGTATCCCTAGCGGGAGGGGACAATGAGCAGTTCTTC CASSVSLAGGDNEQFF